This TCR beta chain was found in a study of regulatory T cells in long-lasting Graves disease. About the study: Over 5 years of antithyroid drugs with positive TSH receptor antibodies was taken to mean persistent Graves' disease.

Arm-PCR with iRepertoire HTBI primers amplified the CDR3 regions for these TCR beta libraries. MiXCR was run by TCRdb on the multiplex PCR reads, yielding one entry per CDR3 protein. The sample has about 470,000 distinct CDR3 sequences, around 20% seen once; the top ten hold 7.8%. On this clonotype itself: The antigen is not known.

Study-level findings and limits: Relative to new patients (roughly 970), persistent patients exhibited greater sharing of public clonotypes (approximately 2,800). Persistent disease preferred TRBV28, TRBJ1-2 and TRBJ2-5; new disease, TRBV20-1 and TRBJ2-1. Researchers reported studying only peripheral blood, not thyroid tissue.

Deletions cut 4 bases from V and 4 bases from J, with 7 bases between. The CDR3 runs to 11 residues. The V gene's germline CDR1 is SQVTM and CDR2 ANQGSEA. The time point is: persistent/refractory GD, antithyroid drugs over 5 years with positive TRAb. The TCR library was made from RNA extracted from PBMCs. The chain combines TRBV29-1 with TRBJ1-1; D is ambiguous. This receptor was obtained from a female donor with Graves disease. The sequencing here drew on peripheral blood mononuclear cells (PBMCs), taken when the disease was refractory, from a patient treated with antithyroid drugs. CDR3 amino acids: CSVVYATEAFF. The CDR3 nucleotides read TGCAGCGTTGTGTACGCCACTGAAGCTTTCTTT.